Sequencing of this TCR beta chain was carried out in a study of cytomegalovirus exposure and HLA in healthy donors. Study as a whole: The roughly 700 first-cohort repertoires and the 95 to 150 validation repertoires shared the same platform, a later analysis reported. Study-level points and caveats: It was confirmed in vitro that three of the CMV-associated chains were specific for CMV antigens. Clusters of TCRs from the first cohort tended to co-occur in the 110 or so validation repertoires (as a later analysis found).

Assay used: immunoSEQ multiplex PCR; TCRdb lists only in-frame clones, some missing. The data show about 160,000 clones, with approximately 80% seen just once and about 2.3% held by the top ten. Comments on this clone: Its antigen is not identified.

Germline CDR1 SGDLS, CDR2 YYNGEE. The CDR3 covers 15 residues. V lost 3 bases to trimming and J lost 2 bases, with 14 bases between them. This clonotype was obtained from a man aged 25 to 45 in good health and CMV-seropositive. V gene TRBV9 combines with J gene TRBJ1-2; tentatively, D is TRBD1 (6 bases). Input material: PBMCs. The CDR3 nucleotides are TGTGCCAGCAGCGAGGGGGACGGAGTGAACTATGGCTACACCTTC. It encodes CASSEGDGVNYGYTF. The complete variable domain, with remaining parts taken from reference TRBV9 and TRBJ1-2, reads DSGVTQTPKHLITATGQRVTLRCSPRSGDLSVYWYQQSLDQGLQFLIQYYNGEERAKGNILERFSAQQFPDLHSELNLSSLELGDSALYFCASSEGDGVNYGYTFGSGTRLTVV.